In its sample, the clone carrying this TCR beta chain is medium-sized. What it recognizes is unknown. The sample originates from a study of immune heterogeneity within non-small cell lung tumors. Broader study findings: The high-frequency T-cell receptor beta clonotypes mostly did not match up between individual patients. Identical dominant CDR3 beta clonotypes showed recurrence across tumor sites within a patient, and site-unique high-frequency clones were also present.

The TCR beta CDR3 region was amplified by multiplex PCR employing 32 V and 13 J primers. TCRdb itself ran the multiplex PCR reads through MiXCR, one entry per CDR3 protein. The sample contains fewer than 15,000 distinct CDR3 sequences, about 25% of which appear only once. Bulk tumor genomic DNA, 600 ng per sample, was used as template. Each primary tumor yielded several biopsies, collected far apart from one another at surgery. Their non-small cell lung cancer was newly diagnosed and untreated, and the patients underwent curative surgery. The sample consisted of lung tumor tissue. The clonotype comes from a man aged 45-60 years with non-small cell lung cancer.

The CDR3 is CASTDSSTGELFF. The CDR3 DNA reads TGTGCCAGCACGGACAGTTCCACCGGGGAGCTGTTTTTT. The chain is built from TRBV28 and TRBJ2-2, with a tentative D call TRBD1 (6 bases). V lost 7 bases and J lost 4, with 10 bases in between. The CDR3 is 13 residues long. CDR1 and CDR2 from the germline V gene are MDHEN and SYDVKM.